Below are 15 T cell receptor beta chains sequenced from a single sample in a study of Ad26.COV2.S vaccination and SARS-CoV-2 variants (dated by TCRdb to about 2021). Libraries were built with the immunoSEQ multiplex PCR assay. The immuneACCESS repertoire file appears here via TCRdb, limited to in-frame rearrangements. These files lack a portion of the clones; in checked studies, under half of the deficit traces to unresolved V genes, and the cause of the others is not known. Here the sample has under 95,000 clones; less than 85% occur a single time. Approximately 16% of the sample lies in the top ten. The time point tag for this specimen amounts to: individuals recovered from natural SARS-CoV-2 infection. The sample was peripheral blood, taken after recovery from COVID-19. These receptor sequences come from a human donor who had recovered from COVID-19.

The CDR3 DNA reads TGTGCCAGCAGCGTAGGCCTGCTAGCGGAGACCCAGTACTTC. Amino acids: CASSVGLLAETQYF. The chain combines TRBV9 with TRBJ2-5, with a possible D match to TRBD2 (6 bases). Germline CDR1 and CDR2: SGDLS and YYNGEE. The CDR3 length is 14 residues. V was pared by 0 bases and J by 5 bases, with 11 bases between.

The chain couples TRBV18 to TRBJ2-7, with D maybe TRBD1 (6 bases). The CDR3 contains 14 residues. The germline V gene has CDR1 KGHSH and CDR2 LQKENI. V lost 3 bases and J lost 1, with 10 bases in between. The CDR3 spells CASSPTGISYEQYF. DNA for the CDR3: TGTGCCAGCTCACCCACAGGGATATCCTACGAGCAGTACTTC.

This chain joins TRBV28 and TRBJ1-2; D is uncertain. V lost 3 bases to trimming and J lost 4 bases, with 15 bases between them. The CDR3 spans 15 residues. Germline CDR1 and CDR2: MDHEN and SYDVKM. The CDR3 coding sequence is TGTGCCAGCAGTTTTGGTACCCGGGGAAGCTATGGCTACACCTTC. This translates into CASSFGTRGSYGYTF.

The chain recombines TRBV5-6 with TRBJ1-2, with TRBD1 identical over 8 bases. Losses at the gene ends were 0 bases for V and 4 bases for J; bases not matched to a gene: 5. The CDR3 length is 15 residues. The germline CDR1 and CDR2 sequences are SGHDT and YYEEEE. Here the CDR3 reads CASSLANRGGYGYTF. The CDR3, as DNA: TGTGCCAGCAGCTTGGCGAACAGGGGGGGCTATGGCTACACCTTC.

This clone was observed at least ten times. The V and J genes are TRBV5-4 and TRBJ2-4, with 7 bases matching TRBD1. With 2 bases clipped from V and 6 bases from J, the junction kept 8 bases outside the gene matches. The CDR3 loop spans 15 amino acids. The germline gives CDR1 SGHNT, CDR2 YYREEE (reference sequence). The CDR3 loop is CASSLRTGERNIQYF. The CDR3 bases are TGTGCCAGCAGCTTACGGACAGGCGAGAGAAACATTCAGTACTTC. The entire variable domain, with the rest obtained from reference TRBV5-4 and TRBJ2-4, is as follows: ETGVTQSPTHLIKTRGQQVTLRCSSQSGHNTVSWYQQALGQGPQFIFQYYREEENGRGNFPPRFSGLQFPNYSSELNVNALELDDSALYLCASSLRTGERNIQYFGAGTRLSVL.

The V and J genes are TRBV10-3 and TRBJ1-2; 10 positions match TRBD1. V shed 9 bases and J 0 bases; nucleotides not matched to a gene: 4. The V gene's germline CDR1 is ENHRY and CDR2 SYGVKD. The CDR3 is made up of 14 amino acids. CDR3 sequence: CAIGTGEPNYGYTF. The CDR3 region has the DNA TGTGCCATTGGGACAGGGGAACCTAACTATGGCTACACCTTC.

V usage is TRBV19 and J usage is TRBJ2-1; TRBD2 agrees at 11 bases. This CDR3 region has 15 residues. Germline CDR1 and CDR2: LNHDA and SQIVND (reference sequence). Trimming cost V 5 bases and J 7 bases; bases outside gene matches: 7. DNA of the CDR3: TGTGCCAGTAGTCCGTTAGCGGGAGGGCCGAATGAGCAGTTCTTC. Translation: CASSPLAGGPNEQFF.

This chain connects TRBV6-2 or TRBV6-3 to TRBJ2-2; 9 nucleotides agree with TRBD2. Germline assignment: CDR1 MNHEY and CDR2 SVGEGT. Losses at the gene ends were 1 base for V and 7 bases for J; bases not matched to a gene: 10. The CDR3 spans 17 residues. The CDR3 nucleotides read TGTGCCAGCAGTTACTTCAGCGGGGGGCCCCCAGGCGGGGAGCTGTTTTTT. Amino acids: CASSYFSGGPPGGELFF.

The CDR3 DNA is TGTGCCAGCAGTTTGGACAGCTATCAGCCCCAGCATTTT. Protein sequence: CASSLDSYQPQHF. The chain is built from TRBV12-3 or TRBV12-4 and TRBJ1-5; a weak D match, TRBD1 (6 bases). The CDR3 covers 13 residues. With 3 bases removed from V and 5 bases from J, the gap between germline ends came to 8 bases.

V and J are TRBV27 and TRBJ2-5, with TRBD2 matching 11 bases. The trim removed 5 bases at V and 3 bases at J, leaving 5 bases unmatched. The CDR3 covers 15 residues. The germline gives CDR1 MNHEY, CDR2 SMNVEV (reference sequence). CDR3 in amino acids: CASSPGTSGKETQYF. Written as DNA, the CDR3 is TGTGCCAGCAGTCCAGGGACTAGCGGAAAAGAGACCCAGTACTTC.

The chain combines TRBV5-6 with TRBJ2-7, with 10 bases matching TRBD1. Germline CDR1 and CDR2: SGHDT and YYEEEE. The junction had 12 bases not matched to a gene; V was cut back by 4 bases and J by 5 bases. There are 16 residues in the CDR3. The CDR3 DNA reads TGTGCCAGCAGCCTCTTAGGGACAGGGGATTTCGACGAGCAGTACTTC. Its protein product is CASSLLGTGDFDEQYF.

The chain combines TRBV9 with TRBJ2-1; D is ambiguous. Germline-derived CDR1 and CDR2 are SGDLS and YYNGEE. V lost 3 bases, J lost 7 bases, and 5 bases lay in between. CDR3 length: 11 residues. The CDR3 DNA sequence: TGTGCCAGCAGCGCCGGAAATGAGCAGTTCTTC. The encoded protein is CASSAGNEQFF.

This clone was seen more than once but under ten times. Here the CDR3 reads CASSLAGGLRTDTQYF. For the CDR3, the DNA is TGTGCCAGCAGCTTGGCCGGGGGACTCAGAACAGATACGCAGTATTTT. This chain connects TRBV5-8 to TRBJ2-3; the D gene is possibly TRBD2 (6 bases). Germline assignment: CDR1 SGHTS and CDR2 YDEGEE. V was shortened by 0 bases and J by 3 bases, with 14 bases between the two germline ends. CDR3 length equals 16 residues.

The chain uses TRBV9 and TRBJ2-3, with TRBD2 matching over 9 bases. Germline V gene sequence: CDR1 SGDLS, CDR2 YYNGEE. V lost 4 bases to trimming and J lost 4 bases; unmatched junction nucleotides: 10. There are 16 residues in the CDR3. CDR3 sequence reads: CASSFLSGRKADTQYF. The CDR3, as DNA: TGTGCCAGCAGCTTCCTGAGCGGGAGGAAGGCAGATACGCAGTATTTT.

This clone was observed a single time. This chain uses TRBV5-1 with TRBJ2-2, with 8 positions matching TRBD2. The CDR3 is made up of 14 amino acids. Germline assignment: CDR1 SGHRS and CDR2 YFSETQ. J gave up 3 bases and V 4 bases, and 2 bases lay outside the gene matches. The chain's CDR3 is CASSRGGYTGELFF. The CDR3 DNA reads TGCGCCAGCAGCCGCGGGGGGTACACCGGGGAGCTGTTTTTT.